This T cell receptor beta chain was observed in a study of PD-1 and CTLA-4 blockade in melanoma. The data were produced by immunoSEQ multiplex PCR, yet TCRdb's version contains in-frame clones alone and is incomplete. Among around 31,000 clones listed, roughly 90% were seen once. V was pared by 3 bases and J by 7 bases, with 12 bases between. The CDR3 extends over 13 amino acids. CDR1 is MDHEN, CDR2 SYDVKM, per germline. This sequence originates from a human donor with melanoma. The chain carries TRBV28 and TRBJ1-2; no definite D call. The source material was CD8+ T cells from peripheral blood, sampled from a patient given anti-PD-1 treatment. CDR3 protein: CASSFQQWGGYTF. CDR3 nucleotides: TGTGCCAGCAGTTTCCAACAGTGGGGTGGCTACACCTTC.